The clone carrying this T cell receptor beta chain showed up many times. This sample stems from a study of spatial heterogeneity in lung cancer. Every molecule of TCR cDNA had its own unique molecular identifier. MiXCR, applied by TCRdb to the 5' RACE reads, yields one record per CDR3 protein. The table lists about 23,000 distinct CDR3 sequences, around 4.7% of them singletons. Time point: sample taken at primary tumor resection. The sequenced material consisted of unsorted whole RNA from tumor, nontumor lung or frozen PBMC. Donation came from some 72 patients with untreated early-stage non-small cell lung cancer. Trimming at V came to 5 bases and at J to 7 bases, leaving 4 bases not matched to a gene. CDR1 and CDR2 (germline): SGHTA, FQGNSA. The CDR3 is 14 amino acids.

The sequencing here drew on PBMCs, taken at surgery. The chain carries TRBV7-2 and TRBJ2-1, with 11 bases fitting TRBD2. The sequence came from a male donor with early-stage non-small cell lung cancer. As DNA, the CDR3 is TGTGCCAGCAGCAATAGCGGGGGGGCAAATGAGCAGTTCTTC. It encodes CASSNSGGANEQFF.